This record covers a single T cell receptor beta chain. Germline CDR1 MNHNS, CDR2 SASEGT. Trimming took 8 bases from V and 0 from J, leaving 11 bases between them. This CDR3 contains 14 residues. TCRdb's table, derived via immunoSEQ multiplex PCR, lists solely in-frame clones and lacks some. The sample lists around 100,000 clones; roughly 95% were seen once. This sample was taken from a study of technical replicates of blood from a few donors. V usage is TRBV6-1 and J usage is TRBJ1-5; no firm D call. This TCR came from a human donor in good health. The sample consisted of T cells isolated from PBMCs. The CDR3: CASGRPYSNQPQHF. DNA of the CDR3: TGTGCCAGCGGGAGGCCCTATAGCAATCAGCCCCAGCATTTT.